Sequencing of this T cell receptor (beta chain) was carried out in a study of T-cell reconstitution after alpha-beta-depleted transplantation in children. General study points: The origin of high day-60 TCRbeta diversity in some patients lay in surviving recipient T cells and thymic progenitors.

This clonotype was picked up a small number of times. Antigen: not known. This CDR3 spans 15 amino acids. V was cut by 3 bases and J by 0 bases, with 10 bases left in between. Unique molecular identifiers were incorporated during preparation of the TCRbeta library. TCRdb re-called the PCR reads through MiXCR, storing one row per CDR3 protein. The sample has about 980,000 distinct CDR3 sequences, around 30% seen once. The origin of this receptor is a boy under three years old who had a stem cell transplant for SCID, so the T cells may come from the graft donor. The genes are TRBV12-3 or TRBV12-4 and TRBJ2-3; D is unclear. The sequencing used PBMCs, mostly from graft donor cells, collected 360 days after TCRalphabeta/CD19-depleted stem cell transplant. The CDR3 spells CASSLVIGSTDTQYF. DNA of the CDR3: TGTGCCAGCAGTTTGGTAATCGGAAGCACAGATACGCAGTATTTT.